This is a list of T cell receptor beta chains from one sample in a study of shared clonotypes between healthy human individuals. Assay used: immunoSEQ multiplex PCR; TCRdb lists only in-frame clones, some missing. The sample has nearly 600,000 clones, around 95% seen once; the top ten hold about 0.11%. Sequenced material: naive CD8+ T cells sorted from blood. All receptors derive from a woman younger than 45 in good health. The CDR3 runs from the conserved cysteine through the conserved F or W. A D gene is named only where the DNA matches it firmly. Rows give clone size only sometimes, using once, few, many, or a class for an expanded clone.

CDR3nt	CDR3aa	d_gene	j_gene	v_gene	abundance
TGCAGCCTCCGGGGCGGGAGATACAATGAGCAGTTCTTC	CSLRGGRYNEQFF	TRBD2	TRBJ2-1	TRBV29-1	.
TGTGCCAGCACCTCAGGAAATGAAGCTTTCTTT	CASTSGNEAFF	.	TRBJ1-1	TRBV5-4	once
TGCGCCAGCAGGGACGGGACAGGTCGGATTTTGACAGATACGCAGTATTTT	CASRDGTGRILTDTQYF	TRBD1	TRBJ2-3	TRBV5-1	.
TGTGCCAGCAGTGATAGGTGGGGCAATGAGCAGTTCTTC	CASSDRWGNEQFF	.	TRBJ2-1	TRBV6-1	.
TGTGCCAGCGGATATAGCAATCAGCCCCAGCATTTT	CASGYSNQPQHF	.	TRBJ1-5	TRBV27	.
TGTGCCAGCACCACACACTACAGCTCCTACGAGCAGTACTTC	CASTTHYSSYEQYF	.	TRBJ2-7	TRBV28	.
TGTGCCAGTAGTCTGCTAGCGTACAATGAGCAGTTCTTC	CASSLLAYNEQFF	.	TRBJ2-1	TRBV19	.
TGTGCCAGCAGTTTAGTACCGGGACTCTACAATGAGCAGTTCTTC	CASSLVPGLYNEQFF	.	TRBJ2-1	TRBV28	.
TGTGCCAGCAGCCCAAGTTCCCGCCTCGGGAGGGTTGACTACGAGCAGTACTTC	CASSPSSRLGRVDYEQYF	TRBD2	TRBJ2-7	TRBV11-1	.
TGTGCCGCCGACACAGGGGCCGGCGAGCAGTACTTC	CAADTGAGEQYF	TRBD1	TRBJ2-7	TRBV19	.
TGTGCCAGCAGTCTGGGACAGGACAATCAGCCCCAGCATTTT	CASSLGQDNQPQHF	TRBD1	TRBJ1-5	TRBV28	.
TGCGCCAGCAGCCAAGATAAGGCTAGCGGGAGCAATGAGCAGTTCTTC	CASSQDKASGSNEQFF	TRBD2	TRBJ2-1	TRBV4-1	.
TGTGCCAGCAGCTTAGGGACTCCGGTAGACGAGCAGTACTTC	CASSLGTPVDEQYF	.	TRBJ2-7	TRBV7-9	.
TGTGCCAGCAGCTTCGGCCTTTTCAAGGGTAGGAGAGATGGCTACACCTTC	CASSFGLFKGRRDGYTF	.	TRBJ1-2	TRBV7-9	.
TGTGCCAGCAGTTATTATGCGAGGGAGCGGAAGGTACCGAACACCGGGGAGCTGTTTTTT	CASSYYARERKVPNTGELFF	.	TRBJ2-2	TRBV28	.
TGTGCCAGCAGCACGGGACAGGCCTATGGCTACACCTTC	CASSTGQAYGYTF	TRBD1	TRBJ1-2	TRBV13	.